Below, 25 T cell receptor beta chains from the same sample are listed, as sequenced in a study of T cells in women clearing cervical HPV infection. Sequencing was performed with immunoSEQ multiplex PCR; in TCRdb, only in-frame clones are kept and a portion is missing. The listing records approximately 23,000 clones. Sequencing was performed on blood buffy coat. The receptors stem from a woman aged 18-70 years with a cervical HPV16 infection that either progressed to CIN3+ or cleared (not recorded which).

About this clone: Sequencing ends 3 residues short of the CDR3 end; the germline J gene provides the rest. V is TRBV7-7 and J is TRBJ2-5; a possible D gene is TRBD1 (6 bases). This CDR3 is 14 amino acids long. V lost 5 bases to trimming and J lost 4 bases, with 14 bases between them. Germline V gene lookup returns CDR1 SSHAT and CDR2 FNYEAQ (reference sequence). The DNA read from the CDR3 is TGTGCCAGCAGCCTCGCCTTGACAGGAGAGACC. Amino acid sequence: CASSLALTGET. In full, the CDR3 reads CASSLALTGETQYF.

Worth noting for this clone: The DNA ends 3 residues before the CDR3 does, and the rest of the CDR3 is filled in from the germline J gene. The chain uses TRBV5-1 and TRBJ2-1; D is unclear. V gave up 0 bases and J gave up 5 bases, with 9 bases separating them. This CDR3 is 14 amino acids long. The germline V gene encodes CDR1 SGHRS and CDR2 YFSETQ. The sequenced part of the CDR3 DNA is TGCGCCAGCAGCTTGGTTCTAGAAAACAATGAG. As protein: CASSLVLENNE. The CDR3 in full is CASSLVLENNEQFF.

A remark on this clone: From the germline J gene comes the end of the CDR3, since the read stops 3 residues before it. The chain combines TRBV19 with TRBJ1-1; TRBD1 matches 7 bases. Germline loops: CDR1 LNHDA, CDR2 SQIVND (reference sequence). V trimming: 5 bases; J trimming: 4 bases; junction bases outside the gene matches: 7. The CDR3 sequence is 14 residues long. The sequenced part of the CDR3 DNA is TGTGCCAGTAGTGTCCTCAGACAGGGCACTGAA. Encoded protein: CASSVLRQGTE. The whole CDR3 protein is CASSVLRQGTEAFF.

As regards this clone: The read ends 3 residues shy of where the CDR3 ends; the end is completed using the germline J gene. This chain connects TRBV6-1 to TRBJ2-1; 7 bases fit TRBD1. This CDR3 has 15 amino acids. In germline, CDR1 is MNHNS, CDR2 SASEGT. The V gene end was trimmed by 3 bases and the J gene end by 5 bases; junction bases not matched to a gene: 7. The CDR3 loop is CASSEGADRDNEQFF. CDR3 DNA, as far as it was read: TGTGCCAGCAGTGAGGGGGCAGACAGGGACAATGAG.

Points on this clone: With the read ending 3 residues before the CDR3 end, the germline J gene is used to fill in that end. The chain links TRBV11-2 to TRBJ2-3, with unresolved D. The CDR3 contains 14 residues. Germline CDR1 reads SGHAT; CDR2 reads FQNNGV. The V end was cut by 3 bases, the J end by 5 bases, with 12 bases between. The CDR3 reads CASSFPTPGDTQYF. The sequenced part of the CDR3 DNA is TGTGCCAGCAGCTTCCCTACCCCGGGAGATACG. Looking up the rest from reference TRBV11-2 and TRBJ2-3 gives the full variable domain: EAGVAQSPRYKIIEKRQSVAFWCNPISGHATLYWYQQILGQGPKLLIQFQNNGVVDDSQLPKDRFSAERLKGVDSTLKIQPAKLEDSAVYLCASSFPTPGDTQYFGPGTRLTVL.

CDR3 sequence: CASDFSTGELFF. The part of the CDR3 DNA that was read is TGTGCCAGCGACTTTAGCACCGGGGAG. The V call is TRBV2, the J call TRBJ2-2; D is undetermined. Read sequence stops 3 residues before the CDR3 end, and the germline J gene provides the missing end. CDR3 length: 12 amino acids. The ends were cut back, 8 bases at V and 4 bases at J, with 8 bases in the middle. CDR1 SNHLY and CDR2 FYNNEI come from the germline V gene.

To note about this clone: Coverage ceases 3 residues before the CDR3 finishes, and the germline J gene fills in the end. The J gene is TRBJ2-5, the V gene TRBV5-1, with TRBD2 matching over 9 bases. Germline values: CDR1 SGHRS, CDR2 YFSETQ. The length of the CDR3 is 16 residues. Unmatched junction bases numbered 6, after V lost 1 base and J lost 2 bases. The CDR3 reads CASSLNGGRVQETQYF. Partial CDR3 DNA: TGCGCCAGCAGCTTGAACGGCGGGAGGGTACAAGAGACC.

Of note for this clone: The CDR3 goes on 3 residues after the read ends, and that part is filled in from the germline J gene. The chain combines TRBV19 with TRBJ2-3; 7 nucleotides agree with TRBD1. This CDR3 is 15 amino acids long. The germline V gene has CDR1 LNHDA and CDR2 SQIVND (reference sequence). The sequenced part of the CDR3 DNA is TGTGCCAGTAGCCCGACAGGGCAGGGGAGTAGGACG. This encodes CASSPTGQGSRT. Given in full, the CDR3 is CASSPTGQGSRTQYF.

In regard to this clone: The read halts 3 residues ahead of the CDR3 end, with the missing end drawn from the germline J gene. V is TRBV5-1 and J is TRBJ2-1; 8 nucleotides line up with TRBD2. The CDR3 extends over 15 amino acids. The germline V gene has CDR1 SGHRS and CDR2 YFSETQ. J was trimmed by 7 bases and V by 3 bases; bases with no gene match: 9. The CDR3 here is CASSSTGTRANEQFF. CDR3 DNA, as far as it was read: TGCGCCAGCAGCTCGACCGGGACTAGGGCTAATGAG.

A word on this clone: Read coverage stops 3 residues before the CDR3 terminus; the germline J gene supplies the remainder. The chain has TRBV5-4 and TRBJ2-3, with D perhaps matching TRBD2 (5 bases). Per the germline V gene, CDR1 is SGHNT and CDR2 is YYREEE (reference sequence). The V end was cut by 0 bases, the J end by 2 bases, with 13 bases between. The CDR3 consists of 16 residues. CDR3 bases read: TGTGCCAGCAGCTTGGGGGCGGGCGTCCTCACAGATACG. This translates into CASSLGAGVLTDT. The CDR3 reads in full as CASSLGAGVLTDTQYF.

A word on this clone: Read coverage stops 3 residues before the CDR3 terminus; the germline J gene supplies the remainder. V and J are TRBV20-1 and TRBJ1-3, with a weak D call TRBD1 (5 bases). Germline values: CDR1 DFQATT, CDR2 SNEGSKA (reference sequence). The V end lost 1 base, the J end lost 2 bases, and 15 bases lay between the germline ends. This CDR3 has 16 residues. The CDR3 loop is CSARAPPLGPGNTIYF. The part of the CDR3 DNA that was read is TGCAGTGCTAGAGCCCCTCCCCTGGGGCCTGGAAACACC.

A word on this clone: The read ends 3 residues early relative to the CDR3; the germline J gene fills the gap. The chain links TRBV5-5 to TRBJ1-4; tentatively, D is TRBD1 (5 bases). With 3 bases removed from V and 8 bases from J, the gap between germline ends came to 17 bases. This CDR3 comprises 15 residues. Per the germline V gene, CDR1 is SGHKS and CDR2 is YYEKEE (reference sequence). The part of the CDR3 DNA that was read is TGTGCCAGCAGCTCCCCCCAGGGAGAAGGGGAAAAA. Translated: CASSSPQGEGEK. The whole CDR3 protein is CASSSPQGEGEKLFF.

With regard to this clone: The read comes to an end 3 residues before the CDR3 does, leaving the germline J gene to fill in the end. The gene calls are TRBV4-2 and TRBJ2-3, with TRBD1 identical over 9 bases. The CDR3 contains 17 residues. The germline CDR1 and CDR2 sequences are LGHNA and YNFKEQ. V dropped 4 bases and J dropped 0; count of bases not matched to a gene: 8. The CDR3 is CASSPRDRDFSTDTQYF. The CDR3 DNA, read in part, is TGTGCCAGCAGCCCCCGGGACAGGGACTTTAGCACAGATACG.

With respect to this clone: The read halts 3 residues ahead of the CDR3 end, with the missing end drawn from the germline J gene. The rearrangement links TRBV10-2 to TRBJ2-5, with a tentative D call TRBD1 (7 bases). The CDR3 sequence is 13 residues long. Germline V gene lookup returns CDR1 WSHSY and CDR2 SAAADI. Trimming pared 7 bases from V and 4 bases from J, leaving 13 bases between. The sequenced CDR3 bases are TGCGCCAGCATGGGCCAGGGGGGAGAGACC. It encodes CASMGQGGET. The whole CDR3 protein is CASMGQGGETQYF.

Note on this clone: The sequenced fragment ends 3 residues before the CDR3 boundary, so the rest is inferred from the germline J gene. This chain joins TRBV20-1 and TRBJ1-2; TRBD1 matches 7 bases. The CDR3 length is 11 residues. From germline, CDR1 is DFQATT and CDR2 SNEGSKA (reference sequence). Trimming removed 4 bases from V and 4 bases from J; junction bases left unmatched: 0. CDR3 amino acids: CSATGGYGYTF. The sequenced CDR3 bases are TGCAGTGCTACAGGGGGCTATGGC.

Here the CDR3 reads CASSIGASGRDTQYF. CDR3 DNA, as far as it was read: TGTGCCAGTAGTATAGGTGCTAGCGGGAGAGATACG. The rearrangement links TRBV19 to TRBJ2-3, with TRBD2 identical over 10 bases. The read stops 3 residues short of the end of the CDR3; the missing end is completed from the germline J gene. This CDR3 has 15 amino acids. The V gene's germline CDR1 is LNHDA and CDR2 SQIVND (reference sequence). The J segment lost 5 bases and the V segment lost 1 base, leaving 3 bases of the junction unmatched.

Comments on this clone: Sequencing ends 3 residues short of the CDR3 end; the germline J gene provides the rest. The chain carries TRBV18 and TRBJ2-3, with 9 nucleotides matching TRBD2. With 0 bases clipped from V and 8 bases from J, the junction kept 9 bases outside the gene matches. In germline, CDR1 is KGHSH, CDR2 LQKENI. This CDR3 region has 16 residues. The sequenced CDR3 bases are TGTGCCAGCTCACCACCAGGACTAGCGCCACCTACTACG. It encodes CASSPPGLAPPTT. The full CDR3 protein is CASSPPGLAPPTTQYF.

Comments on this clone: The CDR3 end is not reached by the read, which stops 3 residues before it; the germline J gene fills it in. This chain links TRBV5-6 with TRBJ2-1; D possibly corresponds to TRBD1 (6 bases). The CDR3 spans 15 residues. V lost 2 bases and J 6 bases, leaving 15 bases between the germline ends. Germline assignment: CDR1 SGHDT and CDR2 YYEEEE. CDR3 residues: CASSFDRYTSNEQFF. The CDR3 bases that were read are TGTGCCAGCAGCTTTGACAGGTACACTAGCAATGAG.

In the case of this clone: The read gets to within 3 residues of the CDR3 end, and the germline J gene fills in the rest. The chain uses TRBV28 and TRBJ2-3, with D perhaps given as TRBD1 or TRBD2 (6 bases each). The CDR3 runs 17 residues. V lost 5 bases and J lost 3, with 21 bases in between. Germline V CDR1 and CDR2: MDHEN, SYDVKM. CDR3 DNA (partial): TGTGCCAGCAGTGGAGACAGGACGTGGCGGGATACAGATACG. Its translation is CASSGDRTWRDTDT. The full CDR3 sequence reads CASSGDRTWRDTDTQYF.

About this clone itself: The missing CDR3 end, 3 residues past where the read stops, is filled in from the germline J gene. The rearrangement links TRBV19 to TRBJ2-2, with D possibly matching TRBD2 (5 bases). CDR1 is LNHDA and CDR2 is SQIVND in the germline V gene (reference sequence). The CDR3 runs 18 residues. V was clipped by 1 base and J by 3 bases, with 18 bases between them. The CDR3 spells CASSIVRGSGEDTGELFF. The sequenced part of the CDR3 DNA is TGTGCCAGTAGTATAGTTCGTGGAAGCGGAGAGGACACCGGGGAG.

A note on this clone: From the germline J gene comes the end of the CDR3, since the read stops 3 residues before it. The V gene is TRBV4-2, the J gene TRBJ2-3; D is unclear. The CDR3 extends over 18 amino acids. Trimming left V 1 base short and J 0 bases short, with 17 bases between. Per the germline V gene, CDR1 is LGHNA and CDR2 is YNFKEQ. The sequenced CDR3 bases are TGTGCCAGCAGCCAAGTTACTGCTCGCGGATCTAGCACAGATACG. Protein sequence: CASSQVTARGSSTDT. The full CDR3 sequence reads CASSQVTARGSSTDTQYF.

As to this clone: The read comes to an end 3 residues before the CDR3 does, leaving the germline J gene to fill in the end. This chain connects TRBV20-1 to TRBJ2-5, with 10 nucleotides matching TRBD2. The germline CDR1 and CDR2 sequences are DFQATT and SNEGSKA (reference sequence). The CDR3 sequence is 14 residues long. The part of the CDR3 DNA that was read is TGCAGTGCTAGAAGGACTAGCGGCCAAGGAACC. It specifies CSARRTSGQGT. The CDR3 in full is CSARRTSGQGTQYF.

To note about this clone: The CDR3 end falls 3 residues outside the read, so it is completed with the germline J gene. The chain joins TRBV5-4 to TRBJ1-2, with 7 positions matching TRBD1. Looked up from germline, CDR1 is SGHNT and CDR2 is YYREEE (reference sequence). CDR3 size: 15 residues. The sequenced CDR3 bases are TGTGCCAGCAGCTTGAGACAGGGAGCTTCTAGCTCC. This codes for CASSLRQGASSS. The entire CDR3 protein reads CASSLRQGASSSYTF.

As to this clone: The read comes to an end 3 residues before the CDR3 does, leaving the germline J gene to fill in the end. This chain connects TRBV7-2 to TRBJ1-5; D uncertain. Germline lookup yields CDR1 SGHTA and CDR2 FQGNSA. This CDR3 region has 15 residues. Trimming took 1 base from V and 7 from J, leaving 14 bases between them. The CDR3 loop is CASSLGRGGGQPQHF. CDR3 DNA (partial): TGTGCCAGCAGCTTAGGGCGGGGAGGTGGGCAGCCC. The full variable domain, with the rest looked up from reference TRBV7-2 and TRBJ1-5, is GAGVSQSPSNKVTEKGKDVELRCDPISGHTALYWYRQSLGQGLEFLIYFQGNSAPDKSGLPSDRFSAERTGGSVSTLTIQRTQQEDSAVYLCASSLGRGGGQPQHFGDGTRLSIL.

CDR3 DNA, as far as it was read: TGCAGTGCTAGAGATGCCCAGGGAGGCGAAAAA. Amino acid sequence: CSARDAQGGEK. The full CDR3 protein is CSARDAQGGEKLFF. The genes are TRBV20-1 and TRBJ1-4, with D perhaps matching TRBD1 (5 bases). Read coverage stops 3 residues before the CDR3 terminus; the germline J gene supplies the remainder. This CDR3 comprises 14 residues. Looked up from germline, CDR1 is DFQATT and CDR2 is SNEGSKA (reference sequence). Trimming removed 0 bases at V and 8 bases at J, with 13 bases between.